The 5 T cell receptor beta chains below were found in one sample sequenced in a study of shared clonotypes between healthy human individuals. The protocol was immunoSEQ multiplex PCR, while the TCRdb copy is restricted to in-frame clones and leaves out a portion. The top ten hold approximately 10% of the sample, which has approximately 350,000 clones, less than 85% seen once. The source material was memory CD4+ T cells sorted from blood. As for subset: CD45RA-negative fraction. Receptors were obtained from a man aged 25 to 40 in good health.

The chain is built from TRBV5-1 and TRBJ2-5; no clear D gene. Germline CDR1 SGHRS, CDR2 YFSETQ. The CDR3 is 15 amino acids. Trimming took off 0 bases at V and 9 bases at J, with 18 bases between the two ends. The CDR3 here is CASSLARSGLGAQYF. DNA for the CDR3: TGCGCCAGCAGCTTGGCCAGATCTGGGCTTGGCGCCCAGTACTTC.

The rearrangement uses TRBV4-3 and TRBJ1-1; no definite D call. There are 16 residues in the CDR3. Trimming pared 0 bases from V and 5 bases from J, leaving 16 bases between. Germline V lookup: CDR1 LGHNA, CDR2 YSLEER. In nucleotides, the CDR3 is TGCGCCAGCAGCCAAGATAGGATTTTGGGGTGGACTGAAGCTTTCTTT. Translating gives CASSQDRILGWTEAFF.

This clone was counted between two and nine times. The genes are TRBV5-5 and TRBJ2-6, with D unresolved. The ends were cut back, 6 bases at V and 2 bases at J, with 9 bases in the middle. The germline V gene has CDR1 SGHKS and CDR2 YYEKEE (reference sequence). This CDR3 spans 14 amino acids. CDR3 DNA sequence: TGTGCCAGCACCTGGCAGACTGGGGCCAACGTCCTGACTTTC. It specifies CASTWQTGANVLTF.

The genes are TRBV9 and TRBJ2-5; the D gene is possibly TRBD2 (6 bases). The V end lost 3 bases, the J end lost 4 bases, and 13 bases lay between the germline ends. The germline V gene has CDR1 SGDLS and CDR2 YYNGEE. The CDR3 totals 14 residues. CDR3 bases: TGTGCCAGCAGCGCGGGACTGACACTAGAGACCCAGTACTTC. Its protein is CASSAGLTLETQYF.

This clone was picked up many times. The chain uses TRBV5-1 and TRBJ2-1; D is ambiguous. The CDR3 covers 14 residues. V lost 0 bases and J 8 bases, leaving 12 bases between the germline ends. Germline V lookup: CDR1 SGHRS, CDR2 YFSETQ. The DNA of the CDR3 is TGCGCCAGCAGCTTGGCCCAGACGGTGCATGAGCAGTTCTTC. This codes for CASSLAQTVHEQFF.